This TCR beta chain was recorded in a study of neoadjuvant anti-PD-1 for oral cavity cancer. Some clones are missing from TCRdb's copy, which holds only in-frame ones; the method was immunoSEQ multiplex PCR. The table has roughly 15,000 clones, 60% to 80% seen once; the top ten hold around 2.8%. This clone was counted only a few times. Sequences were derived from PBMCs, sampled before nivolumab (anti-PD-1) treatment. The receptor was derived from a person aged 35-79 years with oral cavity squamous cell carcinoma.

The CDR3 here is CASSTRTDLEQYF. In nucleotides, the CDR3 is TGTGCCAGCAGTACGCGGACGGACCTCGAGCAGTACTTC. The rearrangement uses TRBV6-5 and TRBJ2-7, with D uncertain. V lost 5 bases and J lost 6, with 14 bases in between. The germline gives CDR1 MNHEY, CDR2 SVGAGI. This CDR3 is built from 13 residues.